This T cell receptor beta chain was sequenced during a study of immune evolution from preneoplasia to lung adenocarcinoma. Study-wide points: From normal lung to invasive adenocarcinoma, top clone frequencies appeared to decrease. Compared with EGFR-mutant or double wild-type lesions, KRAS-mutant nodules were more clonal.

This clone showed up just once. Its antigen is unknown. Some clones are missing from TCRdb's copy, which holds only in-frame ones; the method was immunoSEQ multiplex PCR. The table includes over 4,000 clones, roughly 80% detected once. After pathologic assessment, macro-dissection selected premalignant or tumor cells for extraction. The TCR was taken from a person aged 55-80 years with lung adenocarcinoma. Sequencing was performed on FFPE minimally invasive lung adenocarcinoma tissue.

The CDR3 bases are TGTGCCAGCACCCGGGGGGGGGTGAACACTGAAGCTTTCTTT. It codes for CASTRGGVNTEAFF. V gene TRBV5-4 combines with J gene TRBJ1-1, with D perhaps matching TRBD1 (5 bases). CDR1 is SGHNT and CDR2 is YYREEE in the germline V gene (reference sequence). V was shortened by 6 bases and J by 0 bases, with 12 bases between the two germline ends. The CDR3 has 14 amino acids.